This entry lists 10 T cell receptor beta chains sequenced from one sample in a study of shared clonotypes between healthy human individuals. Assay used: immunoSEQ multiplex PCR; TCRdb lists only in-frame clones, some missing. The sample includes 2 million to 2.5 million clones, approximately 95% seen only once; the top ten take 0.39%. Source material: naive CD4+ T cells from PBMCs. The subset was: CD45RA+ positively selected. The receptors were sampled from a man younger than 35 in good health. Some clones in this sample may be carry-over from other donors' samples.

With respect to this clone: In the same sample, other DNA sequences code for this CDR3. This chain uses TRBV5-4 with TRBJ2-3, with unresolved D. The length of the CDR3 is 14 residues. Germline V gene data show CDR1 as SGHNT and CDR2 as YYREEE (reference sequence). The germline V and J ends were trimmed by 0 bases and 0 bases, with 5 bases remaining between them. The CDR3, as DNA: TGTGCCAGCAGCTTGGGGCGGAGCACAGATACGCAGTATTTT. It codes for CASSLGRSTDTQYF.

The chain is built from TRBV7-2 and TRBJ1-1; possibly TRBD1 for D (6 bases). V shed 3 bases and J shed 5 bases, with 16 bases lying between them. Germline loops: CDR1 SGHTA, CDR2 FQGNSA. The CDR3 spans 15 residues. The CDR3 here is CASSFLQGKGTEAFF. DNA of the CDR3: TGTGCCAGCAGCTTCTTACAGGGCAAAGGGACTGAAGCTTTCTTT.

This rearrangement joins TRBV15 to TRBJ2-5; either TRBD1 or TRBD2 may supply D (5 bases each). CDR1 and CDR2 from the germline V gene are LNHNV and YYDKDF (reference sequence). The CDR3 loop spans 13 amino acids. The germline V and J ends were trimmed by 5 bases and 1 base, with 8 bases remaining between them. Here the CDR3 DNA reads TGTGCCACCAGCGGGGGTGGCCAAGAGACCCAGTACTTC. Translated, it gives CATSGGGQETQYF.

This chain connects TRBV6-6 to TRBJ2-7; TRBD2 might be the D (5 bases). The CDR3 loop spans 12 amino acids. Trimming pared 8 bases from V and 0 bases from J, leaving 8 bases between. Germline V gene sequence: CDR1 MNHNY, CDR2 SVGAGI (reference sequence). As DNA, the CDR3 is TGTGCCAGCGCTAGCCACTCCTACGAGCAGTACTTC. This translates into CASASHSYEQYF.

The chain's CDR3 is CASSRRDRQPLREGNTIYF. DNA for the CDR3: TGCGCCAGCAGCCGCCGGGACAGACAACCTTTAAGGGAGGGAAACACCATATATTTT. The chain uses TRBV4-1 and TRBJ1-3, with 7 positions matching TRBD1. Germline trimming cut 4 bases from V and 4 bases from J; bases unmatched to any gene: 19. This CDR3 spans 19 amino acids. Germline-derived CDR1 and CDR2 are MGHRA and YSYEKL.

The gene calls are TRBV29-1 and TRBJ1-4, with D unresolved. The V gene's germline CDR1 is SQVTM and CDR2 ANQGSEA. V dropped 4 bases and J dropped 7 bases, with 10 bases sitting between them. CDR3 length equals 12 residues. CDR3 in DNA: TGCAGCGTTGTTCTCTACACTGAAAAACTGTTTTTT. Protein product: CSVVLYTEKLFF.

This clone was picked up one time. V usage is TRBV9 and J usage is TRBJ2-1; 7 bases are a match to TRBD2. V shed 3 bases, J shed 2 bases, and the junction held 8 bases outside the gene matches. Germline V lookup: CDR1 SGDLS, CDR2 YYNGEE. The length of the CDR3 is 16 residues. In DNA form, the CDR3 reads TGTGCCAGCAGCGCGGCTAGCGGATTTCCCTACAATGAGCAGTTCTTC. Its protein is CASSAASGFPYNEQFF.

This sequence joins TRBV10-3 and TRBJ2-7, with TRBD1 matching over 8 bases. This CDR3 has 15 amino acids. Germline V gene data show CDR1 as ENHRY and CDR2 as SYGVKD. The V gene end was trimmed by 6 bases and the J gene end by 0 bases; junction bases not matched to a gene: 7. The CDR3 nucleotides are TGTGCCATCAGGGACAGGGCTAGAAGCTCCTACGAGCAGTACTTC. It is translated as CAIRDRARSSYEQYF.

The rearrangement uses TRBV5-1 and TRBJ1-4; D is undetermined. The CDR3 spans 14 residues. The germline V gene has CDR1 SGHRS and CDR2 YFSETQ. V lost 4 bases and J lost 5, with 12 bases in between. CDR3 nucleotide sequence: TGCGCCAGCAGCAAAGTTCCGGGAAATGAAAAACTGTTTTTT. Its translation: CASSKVPGNEKLFF. The whole variable domain, filled in from reference TRBV5-1 and TRBJ1-4, reads KAGVTQTPRYLIKTRGQQVTLSCSPISGHRSVSWYQQTPGQGLQFLFEYFSETQRNKGNFPGRFSGRQFSNSRSEMNVSTLELGDSALYLCASSKVPGNEKLFFGSGTQLSVL.

The chain is built from TRBV28 and TRBJ1-2, with 8 bases lining up with TRBD1. Germline CDR1 MDHEN, CDR2 SYDVKM. The CDR3 length is 16 residues. J lost 6 bases, V lost 2 bases, and 11 bases had no gene match. CDR3 protein: CASSLLFQGAFNGYTF. Here the CDR3 DNA reads TGTGCCAGCAGTTTACTTTTCCAGGGGGCTTTTAATGGCTACACCTTC.